This T cell receptor beta chain appears in the sequencing data of a study of cytomegalovirus exposure and HLA in healthy donors. General study results and limits: V- and J-gene trimming in TCR beta was tied to a missense DCLRE1C variant by an analysis performed later. A later analysis associated 15,000 or so TCR beta sequences with HLA alleles at a 0.05 false discovery rate. CMV antigen specificity of a few CMV-associated chains was confirmed in vitro.

The CDR3 consists of 15 residues. The J segment lost 1 base and the V segment lost 3 bases, leaving 3 bases of the junction unmatched. CDR1 and CDR2 from the germline V gene are WNHNN and SYGVQD (reference sequence). The PCR ran on 60 Vbeta and 13 Jbeta primers. The data were produced by immunoSEQ multiplex PCR, yet TCRdb's version contains in-frame clones alone and is incomplete. Among around 110,000 clones, 70% were seen once, and the ten largest hold roughly 10%. Remarks on this clone: Its cognate antigen is unknown.

The receptor was isolated from a man between 25 and 39 years old in good health and CMV-seropositive. The chain combines TRBV10-1 with TRBJ2-7; 10 bases are shared with TRBD2. The sequenced material came from PBMCs. The CDR3 loop is CASSDGTSESYEQYV. In nucleotides, the CDR3 is TGCGCCAGCAGTGATGGGACTAGCGAATCCTACGAGCAGTACGTC.